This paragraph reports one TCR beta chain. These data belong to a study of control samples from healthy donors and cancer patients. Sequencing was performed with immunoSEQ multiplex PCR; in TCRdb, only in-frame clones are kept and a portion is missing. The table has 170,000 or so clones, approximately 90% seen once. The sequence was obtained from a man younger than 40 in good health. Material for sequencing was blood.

The CDR3 spells CASSQGPSYEQYF. The CDR3 DNA follows: TGTGCCAGCAGCCAGGGCCCCTCCTACGAGCAGTACTTC. The V and J genes are TRBV5-8 and TRBJ2-7; possible D gene TRBD1, 5 bases. The CDR3 is made up of 13 amino acids. V was shortened by 4 bases and J by 0 bases, with 8 bases between the two germline ends. The V gene's germline CDR1 is SGHTS and CDR2 YDEGEE.